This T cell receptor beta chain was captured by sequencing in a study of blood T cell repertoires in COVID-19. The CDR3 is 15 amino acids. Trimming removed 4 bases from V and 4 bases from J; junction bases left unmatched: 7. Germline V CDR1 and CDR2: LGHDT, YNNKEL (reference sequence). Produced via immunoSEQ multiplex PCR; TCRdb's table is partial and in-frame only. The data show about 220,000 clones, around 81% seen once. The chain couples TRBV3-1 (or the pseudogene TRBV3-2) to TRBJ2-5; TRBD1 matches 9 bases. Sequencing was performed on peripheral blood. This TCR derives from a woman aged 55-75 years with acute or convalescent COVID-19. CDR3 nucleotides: TGTGCCAGCAGCCCCTCGGACAGGGGTCGAGAGACCCAGTACTTC. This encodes CASSPSDRGRETQYF.